Listed below are T cell receptor beta chains from one sample, sequenced in a study of T cells in lung cancer brain metastases. Libraries were prepared by immunoSEQ multiplex PCR; TCRdb keeps only in-frame clonotypes and omits some of them. This sample carries some 5,000 clones, roughly 82% of them seen once, and the ten largest clones take 6.2%. Input material: tumor tissue from a brain metastasis. The source of these receptors is a middle-aged man with non-small cell lung cancer that had spread to the brain. The CDR3 runs from the conserved cysteine through the conserved F or W. D genes are given only for firm matches. Part of the rows lack a size; the others show once, few, many or a class for expanded clones.

NA,TRBJ1-1,TRBD1,TRBV30,TGTGCCTGGGGGGGACAGTTGAACACTGAAGCTTTCTTT,CAWGGQLNTEAFF
NA,TRBJ2-1,NA,TRBV5-1,TGCGCCAGCAGCTCCCTTAACGCCGAGCAGTTCTTC,CASSSLNAEQFF
once,TRBJ2-3,NA,TRBV6-6,TGTGCCAGCAGTCTCCTTGGGACAGATACGCAGTATTTT,CASSLLGTDTQYF
NA,TRBJ1-1,TRBD1,TRBV15,TGTGCCACCAGCAGAGCAGGGGGAAGCAAGGCTAAAGCTTTCTTT,CATSRAGGSKAKAFF
NA,TRBJ2-3,NA,TRBV19,TGTGCCAGTAGGTCAGGGAATACCGACACAGATACGCAGTATTTT,CASRSGNTDTDTQYF
NA,TRBJ1-2,TRBD1,TRBV7-9,TGTGCCAGCAGCGAAAGCAGGGGGCCAGGTTATGGCTACACCTTC,CASSESRGPGYGYTF
NA,TRBJ2-2,NA,TRBV7-2,TGTGCCAGCAGCTTATCAGTCAGTCCGAACACCGGGGAGCTGTTTTTT,CASSLSVSPNTGELFF
once,TRBJ2-7,NA,TRBV29-1,TGCAGCGTTGTAGCAGGGACCTACGAGCAGTACTTC,CSVVAGTYEQYF
few,TRBJ1-5,NA,TRBV6-5,TGTGCCAGCAGTTACTCGATCGGTAGCAATCAGCCCCAGCATTTT,CASSYSIGSNQPQHF
NA,TRBJ1-4,NA,TRBV10-1,TGCGCCAGCAACTCGGCAAGTAGCAGAGTGTTTTTT,CASNSASSRVFF
once,TRBJ2-7,TRBD1,TRBV5-1,TGCGCCAGCAGCTCGACAGGGGACGAGCAGTACTTC,CASSSTGDEQYF
NA,TRBJ1-2,NA,TRBV5-1,TGCGCCAGCAGCTTGTCTCCGGGATCCGATGGCTACACCTTC,CASSLSPGSDGYTF
few,TRBJ1-3,TRBD1,TRBV30,TGTGCCTGGAGTCTACTGACAGGGAACACCATATATTTT,CAWSLLTGNTIYF
NA,TRBJ2-3,NA,TRBV5-1,TGCGCCAGCAACTTGTCTTTAGATACGCAGTATTTT,CASNLSLDTQYF
NA,TRBJ1-1,TRBD1,TRBV9,TGTGCCAGCAGCCCCGGACAGGGAAGGGTGGGCACTGAAGCTTTCTTT,CASSPGQGRVGTEAFF
NA,TRBJ2-1,NA,TRBV9,TGTGCCAGCAGCCTTAGCCCAGTACCTAATGAGCAGTTCTTC,CASSLSPVPNEQFF
NA,TRBJ1-4,NA,TRBV4-1,TGCGCCAGCAGCTCGGGACAATCGAGGGAAAAACTGTTTTTT,CASSSGQSREKLFF
NA,TRBJ2-3,NA,TRBV5-1,TGCGCCAGCAGCTTGGGGACACGCACAGATACGCAGTATTTT,CASSLGTRTDTQYF
NA,TRBJ2-3,NA,TRBV25-1,TGTGCCAGCAGTGCCCAGGGGGGGCCTTGGGTTAGCACAGATACGCAGTATTTT,CASSAQGGPWVSTDTQYF
NA,TRBJ2-3,TRBD2,TRBV5-1,TGCGCCAGCAGGGACAGCGGGGGGCCCGCAGATACGCAGTATTTT,CASRDSGGPADTQYF
few,TRBJ1-1,NA,TRBV25-1,TGTGCCAGCGGTCGGTACACTGAAGCTTTCTTT,CASGRYTEAFF
NA,TRBJ2-3,NA,TRBV10-3,TGTGCCATCAGTGGGCACAGGAGCCCAGATACGCAGTATTTT,CAISGHRSPDTQYF
NA,TRBJ2-3,NA,TRBV9,TGTGCCAGCAGCGTAGGGATTCGGGACACAGATACGCAGTATTTT,CASSVGIRDTDTQYF
NA,TRBJ2-5,NA,TRBV5-6,TGTGCCAGCAGCTTGGCAGGGGAACTTCAAAAGACCCAGTACTTC,CASSLAGELQKTQYF
NA,TRBJ2-3,NA,TRBV5-1,TGCGCCAGCAGGAGACTCACTAGCACAGATACGCAGTATTTT,CASRRLTSTDTQYF
NA,TRBJ2-7,NA,TRBV19,TGTGCCAGTAGTAGGTCGGACAGCTACGAGCAGTACTTC,CASSRSDSYEQYF
NA,TRBJ1-2,NA,TRBV20-1,TGCAGTGCTCGAGGGGTGTATGGCTACACCTTC,CSARGVYGYTF
NA,TRBJ2-5,TRBD2,TRBV7-9,TGTGCCAGCAGCTTATCGGGGGGGCGAGAGACCCAGTACTTC,CASSLSGGRETQYF
large,TRBJ2-7,NA,TRBV19,TGTGCCAGTAGCGCCGGGGAAACCTACGAGCAGTACTTC,CASSAGETYEQYF
NA,TRBJ2-1,TRBD1,TRBV10-3,TGTGCCATCAGGCCCGGGACAGGGGGCGTCTATGAGCAGTTCTTC,CAIRPGTGGVYEQFF
NA,TRBJ2-5,TRBD2,TRBV5-4,TGTGCCAGCAGCTCTACTAGCGGGGGGGAGACCCAGTACTTC,CASSSTSGGETQYF
NA,TRBJ2-7,NA,TRBV7-2,TGTGCCAGCAGCTCAGACAGGACTAGGCGCGAGCAGTACTTC,CASSSDRTRREQYF
NA,TRBJ1-2,NA,TRBV2,TGTGCCAGCAGTGGGGGGCGTGTCGGTAACGAGGGTGGCTACACCTTC,CASSGGRVGNEGGYTF
NA,TRBJ1-6,NA,TRBV30,TGTGCCTGGACTGAGATATTGGCTTCACCCCTCCACTTT,CAWTEILASPLHF
NA,TRBJ2-7,NA,TRBV7-3,TGTGCCAGCAGCTTAAACCCGGGCAGCTCCGAGCAGTACTTC,CASSLNPGSSEQYF
NA,TRBJ2-5,NA,TRBV6-1,TGTGCCAGCAGTACCGGGACGCCCGGTGGGACCCAGTACTTC,CASSTGTPGGTQYF
NA,TRBJ2-3,TRBD2,TRBV29-1,TGCAGCGTTGACAGCGGGGGGGGTGCAGATACGCAGTATTTT,CSVDSGGGADTQYF
once,TRBJ1-1,NA,TRBV5-4,TGTGCCAGCAGCCCGAACCCTGGGACAACTGAAGCTTTCTTT,CASSPNPGTTEAFF
NA,TRBJ1-4,TRBD1,TRBV7-8,TGTGCCAGCAGCTTAGTTTCTTTTGCGGGACAGGGTACTCGGTTTTTT,CASSLVSFAGQGTRFF
NA,TRBJ2-3,TRBD1,TRBV9,TGTGCCAGCAGCGTAGCTACAGGGGGGCGACACACAGATACGCAGTATTTT,CASSVATGGRHTDTQYF
once,TRBJ2-7,NA,TRBV29-1,TGCAGCGTTGAACTCTATTACGAGCAGTACTTC,CSVELYYEQYF
NA,TRBJ2-3,TRBD2,TRBV4-1,TGCGCCAGCAGCCAAGGGTGGGGGGGTACAGATACGCAGTATTTT,CASSQGWGGTDTQYF
NA,TRBJ1-2,TRBD1,TRBV27,TGTGCCAGCAGTTATCAGGGGGCGCAGGGCTACACCTTC,CASSYQGAQGYTF
NA,TRBJ2-7,NA,TRBV6-1,TGTGCCAGCATCCAACAGGGAGGCTACGAGCAGTACTTC,CASIQQGGYEQYF
NA,TRBJ1-2,TRBD1,TRBV11-2,TGTGCCAGCAGCTTAGCGGCGTGGCAGGGGGCGGAAACTCCCACCTTC,CASSLAAWQGAETPTF
NA,TRBJ2-7,TRBD1,TRBV5-8,TGTGCCAGCAGCTTGGCCGGGACAGGAGTCTACGAGCAGTACTTC,CASSLAGTGVYEQYF
NA,TRBJ2-3,NA,TRBV2,TGTGCCAGCAGATGGAGGCCCGCAGATACGCAGTATTTT,CASRWRPADTQYF
NA,TRBJ2-2,TRBD1,TRBV7-8,TGTGCCAGCAGCTGGAGGACAGGGTGGAACACCGGGGAGCTGTTTTTT,CASSWRTGWNTGELFF
few,TRBJ2-1,TRBD1,TRBV18,TGTGCCAGCTCACCAACAGGACAGGGAGGCAATGAGCAGTTCTTC,CASSPTGQGGNEQFF
NA,TRBJ2-7,NA,TRBV20-1,TGCAGCCCTGGGGACTCCTACGAGCAGTACTTC,CSPGDSYEQYF
NA,TRBJ1-2,NA,TRBV7-8,TGTGCCAGCAGCTTAGGCGAAATCGGTTATGGCTACACCTTC,CASSLGEIGYGYTF
NA,TRBJ2-5,NA,TRBV5-1,TGCGCCAGCAGCTTATCGACAGGTACCCAAGAGACCCAGTACTTC,CASSLSTGTQETQYF
NA,TRBJ2-7,NA,TRBV30,TGTGCCTGGAGTCTAGGCAGCGGAGGGGAGCAGTACTTC,CAWSLGSGGEQYF
NA,TRBJ1-1,NA,TRBV29-1,TGCAGCGTTGAACCCGACAAAGCTTTCTTT,CSVEPDKAFF
once,TRBJ1-5,TRBD1,TRBV19,TGTGCCAGTAGTAAGGCAGGGGGTCATCAGCCCCAGCATTTT,CASSKAGGHQPQHF